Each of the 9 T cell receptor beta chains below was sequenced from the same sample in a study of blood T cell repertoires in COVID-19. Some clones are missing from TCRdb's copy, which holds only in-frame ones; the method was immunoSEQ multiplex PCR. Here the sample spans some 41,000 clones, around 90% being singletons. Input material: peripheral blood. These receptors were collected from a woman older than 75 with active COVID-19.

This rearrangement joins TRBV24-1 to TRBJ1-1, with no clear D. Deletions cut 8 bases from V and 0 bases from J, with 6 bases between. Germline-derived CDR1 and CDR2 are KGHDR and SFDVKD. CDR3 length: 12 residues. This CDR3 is CATIDMNTEAFF. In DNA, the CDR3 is TGTGCCACCATCGACATGAACACTGAAGCTTTCTTT.

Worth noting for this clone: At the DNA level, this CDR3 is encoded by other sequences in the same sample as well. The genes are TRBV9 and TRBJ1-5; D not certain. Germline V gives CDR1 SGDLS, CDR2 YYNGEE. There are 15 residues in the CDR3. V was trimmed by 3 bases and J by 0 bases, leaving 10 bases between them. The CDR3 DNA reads TGTGCCAGCAGCGCGGGGATTAATAGCAATCAGCCCCAGCATTTT. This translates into CASSAGINSNQPQHF.

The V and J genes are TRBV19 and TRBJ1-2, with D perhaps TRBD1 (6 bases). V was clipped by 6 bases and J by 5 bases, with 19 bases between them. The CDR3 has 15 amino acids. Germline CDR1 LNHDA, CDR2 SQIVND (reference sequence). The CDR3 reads CASSTEDGTRYGYTF. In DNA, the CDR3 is TGTGCCAGTAGCACGGAGGACGGGACACGTTATGGCTACACCTTC.

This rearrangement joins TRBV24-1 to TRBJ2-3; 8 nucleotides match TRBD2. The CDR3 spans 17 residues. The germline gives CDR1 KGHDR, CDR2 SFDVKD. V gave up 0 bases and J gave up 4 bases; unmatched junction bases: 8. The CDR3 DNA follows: TGTGCCACCAGTGATTTGATCCGGGGGGGCTATTCAGATACGCAGTATTTT. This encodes CATSDLIRGGYSDTQYF.

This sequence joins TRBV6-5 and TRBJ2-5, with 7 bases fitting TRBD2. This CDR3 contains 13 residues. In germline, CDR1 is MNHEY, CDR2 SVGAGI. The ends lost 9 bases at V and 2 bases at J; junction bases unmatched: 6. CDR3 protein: CASHRTRQETQYF. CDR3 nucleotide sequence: TGTGCCAGTCATAGGACTAGACAAGAGACCCAGTACTTC.

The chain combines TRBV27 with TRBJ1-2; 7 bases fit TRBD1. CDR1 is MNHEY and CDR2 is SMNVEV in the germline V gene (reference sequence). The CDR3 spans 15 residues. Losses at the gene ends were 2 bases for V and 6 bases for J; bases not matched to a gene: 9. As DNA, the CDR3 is TGTGCCAGCAGTTTAAACAGGGGAGAATTACATGGCTACACCTTC. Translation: CASSLNRGELHGYTF.

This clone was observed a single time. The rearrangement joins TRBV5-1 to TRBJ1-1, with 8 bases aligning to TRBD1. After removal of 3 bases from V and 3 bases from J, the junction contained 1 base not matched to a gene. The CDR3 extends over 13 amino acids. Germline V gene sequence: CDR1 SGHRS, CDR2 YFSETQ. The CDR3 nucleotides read TGCGCCAGCAGCTCGACAGGGGACACTGAAGCTTTCTTT. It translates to CASSSTGDTEAFF.

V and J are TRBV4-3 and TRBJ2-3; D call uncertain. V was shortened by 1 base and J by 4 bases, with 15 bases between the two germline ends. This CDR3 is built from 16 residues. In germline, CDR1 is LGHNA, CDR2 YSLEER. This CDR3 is CASSQAVAANADTQYF. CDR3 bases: TGCGCCAGCAGCCAAGCGGTGGCGGCAAACGCAGATACGCAGTATTTT.

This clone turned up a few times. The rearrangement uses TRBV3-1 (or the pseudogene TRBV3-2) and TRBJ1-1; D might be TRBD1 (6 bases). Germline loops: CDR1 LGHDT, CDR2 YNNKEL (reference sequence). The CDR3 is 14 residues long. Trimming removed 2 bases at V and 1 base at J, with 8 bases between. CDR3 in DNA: TGTGCCAGCAGCCAACACAGGGCGAACACTGAAGCTTTCTTT. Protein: CASSQHRANTEAFF.